This entry lists 12 T cell receptor beta chains sequenced from one sample in a study of blood T cell repertoires in COVID-19. Measured with immunoSEQ multiplex PCR; TCRdb has only the in-frame clones, and not every one. The profile shows some 380,000 clones, around 89% of them singletons. Source material: peripheral blood. The receptors derive from a young man with active or convalescent COVID-19.

This chain links TRBV4-1 with TRBJ1-2, with D maybe TRBD1 (6 bases). Germline assignment: CDR1 MGHRA and CDR2 YSYEKL. The V gene lost 0 bases and the J gene lost 3 bases, with 17 bases spanning the gap. CDR3 length: 17 amino acids. Written as DNA, the CDR3 is TGCGCCAGCAGCCAAGAACTGGGGGCCGGATGGGACTATGGCTACACCTTC. The encoded protein is CASSQELGAGWDYGYTF.

V is TRBV19 and J is TRBJ1-5; the D is unclear. The length of the CDR3 is 15 residues. CDR1 and CDR2 (germline): LNHDA, SQIVND (reference sequence). V lost 2 bases to trimming and J lost 2 bases, with 10 bases between them. The CDR3, as DNA: TGTGCCAGTAGTATACGGGGATATGGCAATCAGCCCCAGCATTTT. Amino acids: CASSIRGYGNQPQHF. The variable domain in full, completed from reference TRBV19 and TRBJ1-5, reads DGGITQSPKYLFRKEGQNVTLSCEQNLNHDAMYWYRQDPGQGLRLIYYSQIVNDFQKGDIAEGYSVSREKKESFPLTVTSAQKNPTAFYLCASSIRGYGNQPQHFGDGTRLSIL.

About this clone itself: This same CDR3 is encoded by further DNA sequences in the sample. The chain is built from TRBV19 and TRBJ1-1; tentatively, D is TRBD1 (5 bases). The V end was cut by 3 bases, the J end by 7 bases, with 9 bases between. The germline V gene encodes CDR1 LNHDA and CDR2 SQIVND (reference sequence). This CDR3 contains 12 residues. Here the CDR3 reads CASSIGGSEAFF. CDR3 DNA: TGTGCCAGTAGTATCGGGGGTAGTGAAGCTTTCTTT.

This chain connects TRBV6-2 or TRBV6-3 to TRBJ1-2; D is perhaps TRBD1 (5 bases). CDR3 size: 16 residues. Germline loops: CDR1 MNHEY, CDR2 SVGEGT. V was clipped by 2 bases and J by 6 bases, with 19 bases between them. CDR3 sequence (DNA): TGTGCCAGCAGTTACCTCCTCGGAGGGGAAGGGAATGGCTACACCTTC. Translating gives CASSYLLGGEGNGYTF.

This chain uses TRBV7-2 with TRBJ1-1, with D possibly TRBD1 on 5 matching bases. This CDR3 is built from 14 residues. Trimming shortened V by 6 bases and J by 3 bases, and 14 bases separated the two germline ends. Germline V gene sequence: CDR1 SGHTA, CDR2 FQGNSA. As DNA, the CDR3 is TGTGCCAGCAGACCTCAGGGTATGCACACTGAAGCTTTCTTT. Translated: CASRPQGMHTEAFF.

The CDR3 DNA sequence: TGTGCCAGCAGTTACCTTACAGGGGCTAATGAAAAACTGTTTTTT. This sequence encodes CASSYLTGANEKLFF. The gene calls are TRBV6-2 or TRBV6-3 and TRBJ1-4; 7 nucleotides agree with TRBD1. Germline CDR1 and CDR2: MNHEY and SVGEGT. Trimming took 2 bases from V and 3 from J; bases not matched to a gene: 3. The CDR3 consists of 15 residues.

The chain combines TRBV19 with TRBJ1-1, with D maybe TRBD1 (6 bases). The CDR3 is made up of 15 amino acids. The V and J ends lost 4 bases and 0 bases respectively, with 12 bases between them. CDR1 and CDR2 from the germline V gene are LNHDA and SQIVND (reference sequence). CDR3 loop: CASSNRVRLNTEAFF. DNA of the CDR3: TGTGCCAGTAGTAACAGGGTGAGGCTGAACACTGAAGCTTTCTTT.

The rearrangement links TRBV4-3 to TRBJ2-3, with a tentative D call TRBD2 (5 bases). Germline CDR1 reads LGHNA; CDR2 reads YSLEER. The CDR3 has 15 residues. Trimming cost V 0 bases and J 0 bases, with 7 bases left between them. As DNA, the CDR3 is TGCGCCAGCAGCCAAGATACGGGGAGCACAGATACGCAGTATTTT. Amino acids: CASSQDTGSTDTQYF.

V usage is TRBV19 and J usage is TRBJ1-5; TRBD1 aligns across 7 bases. Germline V gene sequence: CDR1 LNHDA, CDR2 SQIVND (reference sequence). This CDR3 is built from 14 residues. The V gene end was trimmed by 4 bases and the J gene end by 6 bases; junction bases not matched to a gene: 6. The CDR3 loop reads CASSRQGFGQPQHF. CDR3 in DNA: TGTGCCAGTAGTAGACAGGGCTTTGGTCAGCCCCAGCATTTT.

The gene calls are TRBV4-2 and TRBJ2-5, with 11 bases fitting TRBD2. The CDR3 spans 17 residues. Germline lookup yields CDR1 LGHNA and CDR2 YNFKEQ. V lost 0 bases to trimming and J lost 3 bases; unmatched junction nucleotides: 6. The CDR3 nucleotides are TGTGCCAGCAGCCAAGATAGTCCTAGCGGGGGGAAAGAGACCCAGTACTTC. It encodes CASSQDSPSGGKETQYF.

This clone has only a few counts. The chain recombines TRBV6-6 with TRBJ1-1; D remains unclear. V lost 6 bases, J lost 1 base, and 6 bases lay in between. CDR3 size: 12 residues. Germline CDR1 MNHNY, CDR2 SVGAGI (reference sequence). The CDR3 spells CASRSGNTEAFF. CDR3 DNA sequence: TGTGCCAGCAGATCAGGGAACACTGAAGCTTTCTTT.

The chain employs TRBV13 and TRBJ1-1; 8 nucleotides line up with TRBD1. CDR1 is PRHDT, CDR2 FYEKMQ, per germline (reference sequence). V trimming: 3 bases; J trimming: 1 base; junction bases outside the gene matches: 7. CDR3 size: 16 residues. CDR3: CASSFFSGGANTEAFF. The CDR3 region has the DNA TGTGCCAGCAGCTTTTTCTCAGGGGGCGCGAACACTGAAGCTTTCTTT.